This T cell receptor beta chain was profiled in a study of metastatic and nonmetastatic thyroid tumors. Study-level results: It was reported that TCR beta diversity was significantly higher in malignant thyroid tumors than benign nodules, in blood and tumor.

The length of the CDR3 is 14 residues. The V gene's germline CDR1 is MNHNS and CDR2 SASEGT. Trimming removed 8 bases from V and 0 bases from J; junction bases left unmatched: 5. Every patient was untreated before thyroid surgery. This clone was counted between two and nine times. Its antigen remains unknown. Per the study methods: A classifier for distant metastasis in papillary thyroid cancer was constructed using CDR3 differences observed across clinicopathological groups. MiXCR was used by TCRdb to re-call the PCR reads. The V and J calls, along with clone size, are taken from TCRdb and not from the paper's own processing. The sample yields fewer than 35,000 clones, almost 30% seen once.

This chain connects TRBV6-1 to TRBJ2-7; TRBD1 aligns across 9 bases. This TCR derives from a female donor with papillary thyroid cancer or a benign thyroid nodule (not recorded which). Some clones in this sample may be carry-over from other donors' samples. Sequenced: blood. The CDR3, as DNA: TGTGCCAGCTCACCGGGACAGGGCTCCTACGAGCAGTACTTC. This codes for CASSPGQGSYEQYF.